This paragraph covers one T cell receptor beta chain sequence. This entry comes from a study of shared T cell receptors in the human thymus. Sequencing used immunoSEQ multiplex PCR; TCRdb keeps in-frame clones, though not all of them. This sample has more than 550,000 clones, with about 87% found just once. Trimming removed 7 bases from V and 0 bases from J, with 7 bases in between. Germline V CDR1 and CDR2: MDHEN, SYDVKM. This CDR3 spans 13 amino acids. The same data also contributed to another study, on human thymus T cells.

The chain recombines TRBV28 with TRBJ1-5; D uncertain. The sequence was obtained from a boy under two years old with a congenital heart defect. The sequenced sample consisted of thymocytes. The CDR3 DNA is TGTGCCAGCACCCCGTATAGCAATCAGCCCCAGCATTTT. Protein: CASTPYSNQPQHF.